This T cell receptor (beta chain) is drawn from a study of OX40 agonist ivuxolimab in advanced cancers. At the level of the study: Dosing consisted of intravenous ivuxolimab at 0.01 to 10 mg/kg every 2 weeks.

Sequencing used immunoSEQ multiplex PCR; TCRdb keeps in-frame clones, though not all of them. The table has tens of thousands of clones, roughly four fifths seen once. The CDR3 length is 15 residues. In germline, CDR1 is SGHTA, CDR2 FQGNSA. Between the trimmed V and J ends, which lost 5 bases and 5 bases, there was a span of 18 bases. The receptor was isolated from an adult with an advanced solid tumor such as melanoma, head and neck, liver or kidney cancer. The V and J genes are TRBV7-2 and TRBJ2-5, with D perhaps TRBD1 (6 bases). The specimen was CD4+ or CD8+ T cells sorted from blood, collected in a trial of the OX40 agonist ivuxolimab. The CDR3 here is CASSTAGTPLETQYF. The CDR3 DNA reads TGTGCCAGCAGCACCGCCGGGACACCGTTGGAGACCCAGTACTTC.